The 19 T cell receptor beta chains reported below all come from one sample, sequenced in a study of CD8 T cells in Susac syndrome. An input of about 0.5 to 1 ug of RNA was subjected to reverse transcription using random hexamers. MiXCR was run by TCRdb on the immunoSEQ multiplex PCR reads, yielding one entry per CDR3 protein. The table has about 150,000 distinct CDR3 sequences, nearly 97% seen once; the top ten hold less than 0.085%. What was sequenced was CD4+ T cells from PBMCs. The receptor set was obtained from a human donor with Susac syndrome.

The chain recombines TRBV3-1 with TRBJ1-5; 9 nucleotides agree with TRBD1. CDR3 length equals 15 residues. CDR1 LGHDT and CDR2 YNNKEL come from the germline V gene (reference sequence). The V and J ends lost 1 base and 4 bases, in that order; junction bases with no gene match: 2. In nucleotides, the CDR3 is TGTGCCAGCAGCCAAGGGGACAGGGAAAATCAGCCCCAGCATTTT. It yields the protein CASSQGDRENQPQHF.

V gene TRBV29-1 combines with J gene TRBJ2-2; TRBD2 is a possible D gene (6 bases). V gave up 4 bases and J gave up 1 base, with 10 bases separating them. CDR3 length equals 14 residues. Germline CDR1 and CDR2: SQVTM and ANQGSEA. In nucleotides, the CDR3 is TGCAGCGTTGCCGACGGGGGGAACACCGGGGAGCTGTTTTTT. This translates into CSVADGGNTGELFF.

This CDR3 reads CASSRGTGANTGELFF. The CDR3 nucleotides are TGTGCCAGCAGCCGAGGGACAGGAGCGAACACCGGGGAGCTGTTTTTT. This sequence joins TRBV14 and TRBJ2-2; 8 bases align to TRBD1. Per germline, CDR1 SGHDN and CDR2 FVKESK. Trimming at V came to 4 bases and at J to 0 bases, leaving 4 bases not matched to a gene. The length of the CDR3 is 16 residues.

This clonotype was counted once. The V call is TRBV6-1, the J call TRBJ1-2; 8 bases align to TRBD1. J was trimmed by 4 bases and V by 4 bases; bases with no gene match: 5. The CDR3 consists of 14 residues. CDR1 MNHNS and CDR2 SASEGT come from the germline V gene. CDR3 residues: CASSGGQAIYGYTF. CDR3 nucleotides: TGTGCCAGCAGTGGGGGACAGGCCATCTATGGCTACACCTTC.

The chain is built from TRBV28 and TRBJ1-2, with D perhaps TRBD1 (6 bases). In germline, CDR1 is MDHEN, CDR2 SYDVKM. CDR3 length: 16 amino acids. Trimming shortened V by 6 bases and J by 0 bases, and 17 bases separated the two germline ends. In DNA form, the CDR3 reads TGTGCCAGCAGCCGTGACGGGACACCATCTAACTATGGCTACACCTTC. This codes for CASSRDGTPSNYGYTF.

Here the CDR3 DNA reads TGCAGCGTTGAATATGCGGTAGGAACTGAAGCTTTCTTT. It yields the protein CSVEYAVGTEAFF. The rearrangement links TRBV29-1 to TRBJ1-1; D gene ambiguous. Deletions cut 2 bases from V and 5 bases from J, with 12 bases between. Germline loops: CDR1 SQVTM, CDR2 ANQGSEA. There are 13 residues in the CDR3.

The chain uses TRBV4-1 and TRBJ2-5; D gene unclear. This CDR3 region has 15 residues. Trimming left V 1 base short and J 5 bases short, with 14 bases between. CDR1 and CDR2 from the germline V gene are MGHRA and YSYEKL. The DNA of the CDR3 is TGCGCCAGCAGCCAAGGAATGGTGCCAACTGAGACCCAGTACTTC. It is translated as CASSQGMVPTETQYF.

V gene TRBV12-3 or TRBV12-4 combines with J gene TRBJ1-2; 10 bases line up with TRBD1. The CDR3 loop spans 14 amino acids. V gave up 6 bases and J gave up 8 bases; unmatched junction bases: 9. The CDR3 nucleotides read TGTGCCAGCAGGGCTACCGGGACAGGGGTCGGCTACACCTTC. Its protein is CASRATGTGVGYTF.

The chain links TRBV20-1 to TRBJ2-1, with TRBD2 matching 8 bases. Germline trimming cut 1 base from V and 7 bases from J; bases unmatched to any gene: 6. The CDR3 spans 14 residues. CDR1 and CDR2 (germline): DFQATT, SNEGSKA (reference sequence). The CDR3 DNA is TGCAGTGCTAGAGTCGCGGGAGGCAGGAATGAGCAGTTCTTC. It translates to CSARVAGGRNEQFF.

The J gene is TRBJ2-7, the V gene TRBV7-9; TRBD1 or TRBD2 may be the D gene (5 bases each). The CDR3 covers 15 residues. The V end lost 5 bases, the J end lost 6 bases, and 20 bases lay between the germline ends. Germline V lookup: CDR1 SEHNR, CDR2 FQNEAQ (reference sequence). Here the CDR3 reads CASSQTRDPLREQYF. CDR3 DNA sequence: TGTGCCAGCAGCCAGACAAGGGACCCGCTCCGCGAGCAGTACTTC.

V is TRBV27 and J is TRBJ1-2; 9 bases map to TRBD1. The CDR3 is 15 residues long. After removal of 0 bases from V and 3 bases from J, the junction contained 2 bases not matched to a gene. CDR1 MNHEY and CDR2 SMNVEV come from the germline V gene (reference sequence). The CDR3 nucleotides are TGTGCCAGCAGTTTATCAAGGACAGGGGACTATGGCTACACCTTC. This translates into CASSLSRTGDYGYTF.

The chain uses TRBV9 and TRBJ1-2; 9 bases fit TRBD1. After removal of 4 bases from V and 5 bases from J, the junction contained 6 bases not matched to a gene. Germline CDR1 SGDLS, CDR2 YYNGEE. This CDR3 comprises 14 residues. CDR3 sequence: CASSPRTGAYGYTF. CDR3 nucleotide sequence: TGTGCCAGCAGCCCAAGGACAGGGGCATATGGCTACACCTTC. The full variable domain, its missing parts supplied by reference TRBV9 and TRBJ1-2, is DSGVTQTPKHLITATGQRVTLRCSPRSGDLSVYWYQQSLDQGLQFLIQYYNGEERAKGNILERFSAQQFPDLHSELNLSSLELGDSALYFCASSPRTGAYGYTFGSGTRLTVV.

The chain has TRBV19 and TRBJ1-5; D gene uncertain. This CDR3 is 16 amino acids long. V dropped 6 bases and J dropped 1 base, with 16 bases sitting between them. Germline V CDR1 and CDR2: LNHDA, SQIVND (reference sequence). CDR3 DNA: TGTGCCAGTAGGGACGGAGGTGTCAGGAGCAATCAGCCCCAGCATTTT. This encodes CASRDGGVRSNQPQHF.

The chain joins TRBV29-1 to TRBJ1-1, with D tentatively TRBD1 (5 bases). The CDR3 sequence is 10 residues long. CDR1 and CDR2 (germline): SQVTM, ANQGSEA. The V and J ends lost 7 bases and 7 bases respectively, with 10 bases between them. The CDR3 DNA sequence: TGCAGCGCCAAAGACAGTGAAGCTTTCTTT. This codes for CSAKDSEAFF.

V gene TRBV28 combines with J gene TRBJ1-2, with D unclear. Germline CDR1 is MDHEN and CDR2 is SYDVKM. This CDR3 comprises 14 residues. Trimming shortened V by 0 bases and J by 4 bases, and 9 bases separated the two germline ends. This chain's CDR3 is CASSLWAGGYGYTF. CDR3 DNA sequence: TGTGCCAGCAGTTTATGGGCAGGCGGCTATGGCTACACCTTC.

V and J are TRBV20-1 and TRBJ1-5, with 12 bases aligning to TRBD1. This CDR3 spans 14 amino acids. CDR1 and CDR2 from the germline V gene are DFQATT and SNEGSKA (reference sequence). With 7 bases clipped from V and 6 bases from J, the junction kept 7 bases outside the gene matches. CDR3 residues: CSVGDRGLSQPQHF. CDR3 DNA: TGCAGTGTTGGGGACAGGGGGCTAAGTCAGCCCCAGCATTTT.

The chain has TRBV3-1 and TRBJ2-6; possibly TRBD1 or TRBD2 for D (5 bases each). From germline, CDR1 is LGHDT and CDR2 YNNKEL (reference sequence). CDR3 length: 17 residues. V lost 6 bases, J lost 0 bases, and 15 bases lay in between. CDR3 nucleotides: TGTGCCAGCAGTCCGGGACCCATGGCCTCTGGGGCCAACGTCCTGACTTTC. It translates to CASSPGPMASGANVLTF.

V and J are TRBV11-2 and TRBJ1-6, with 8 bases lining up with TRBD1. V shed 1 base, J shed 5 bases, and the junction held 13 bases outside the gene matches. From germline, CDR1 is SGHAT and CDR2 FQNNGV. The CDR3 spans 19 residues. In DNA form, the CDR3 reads TGTGCCAGCAGCTTAGTGGCAGGGGGCAACTTTGCTAATAATTCACCCCTCCACTTT. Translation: CASSLVAGGNFANNSPLHF.

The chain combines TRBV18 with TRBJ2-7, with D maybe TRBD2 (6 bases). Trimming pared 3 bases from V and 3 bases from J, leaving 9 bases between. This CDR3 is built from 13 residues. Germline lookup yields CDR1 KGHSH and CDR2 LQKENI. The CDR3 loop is CASSPGLNYEQYF. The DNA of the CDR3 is TGTGCCAGCTCACCGGGACTTAACTACGAGCAGTACTTC. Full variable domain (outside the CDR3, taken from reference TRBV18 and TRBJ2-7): NAGVMQNPRHLVRRRGQEARLRCSPMKGHSHVYWYRQLPEEGLKFMVYLQKENIIDESGMPKERFSAEFPKEGPSILRIQQVVRGDSAAYFCASSPGLNYEQYFGPGTRLTVT.